The TCR beta chain under discussion was sequenced for a study of cytomegalovirus exposure and HLA in healthy donors. Findings and limits, study-wide: Most of the TCR beta V segments (in an earlier analysis) were productive either about 87% or about 30% of the time.

PCR used 60 Vbeta primers and 13 Jbeta primers. Some clones are missing from TCRdb's copy, which holds only in-frame ones; the method was immunoSEQ multiplex PCR. The table has approximately 97,000 clones, roughly 76% seen once. This CDR3 has 12 amino acids. V was trimmed by 6 bases and J by 5 bases, leaving 10 bases between them. The germline V gene has CDR1 MDHEN and CDR2 SYDVKM. In the case of this clone: Its target is not known.

The source is a middle-aged man in good health and CMV-seronegative. Sample: PBMCs. This rearrangement joins TRBV28 to TRBJ2-5; possibly TRBD1 for D (5 bases). This chain's CDR3 is CASRGLGETQYF. CDR3 sequence (DNA): TGTGCCAGCAGGGGGCTAGGGGAGACCCAGTACTTC. The entire variable domain, with the rest obtained from reference TRBV28 and TRBJ2-5, is as follows: DVKVTQSSRYLVKRTGEKVFLECVQDMDHENMFWYRQDPGLGLRLIYFSYDVKMKEKGDIPEGYSVSREKKERFSLILESASTNQTSMYLCASRGLGETQYFGPGTRLLVL.